Listed here are 26 T cell receptor beta chains from one sample, sequenced in a study of CD8+ T cells in alopecia areata. It was cDNA, reverse transcribed from extracted RNA, that served as the sequencing template. Sequencing was performed with immunoSEQ multiplex PCR; in TCRdb, only in-frame clones are kept and a portion is missing. The profile shows a few hundred thousand clones, 65% to 70% of them singletons. Specimen: CD4+ T cells sorted from blood, collected at week 0. These receptor sequences come from a human donor with alopecia areata.

The V gene is TRBV12-5, the J gene TRBJ2-4, with 9 bases aligning to TRBD2. Trimming took 7 bases from V and 3 from J; bases not matched to a gene: 1. Germline V gene sequence: CDR1 LGHNT, CDR2 FRNRAP. The CDR3 runs 13 residues. For the CDR3, the DNA is TGTGCTAGTGCTAGCGGGAACAAAAACATTCAGTACTTC. This translates into CASASGNKNIQYF. Full variable domain (outside the CDR3, taken from reference TRBV12-5 and TRBJ2-4): DARVTQTPRHKVTEMGQEVTMRCQPILGHNTVFWYRQTMMQGLELLAYFRNRAPLDDSGMPKDRFSAEMPDATLATLKIQPSEPRDSAVYFCASASGNKNIQYFGAGTRLSVL.

The genes are TRBV9 and TRBJ1-2; D is unresolved. Trimming cost V 3 bases and J 7 bases, with 16 bases left between them. There are 14 residues in the CDR3. Per the germline V gene, CDR1 is SGDLS and CDR2 is YYNGEE. CDR3 sequence reads: CASSDSKTLSGYTF. CDR3 nucleotide sequence: TGTGCCAGCAGCGACAGTAAGACCCTCTCTGGCTACACCTTC. The full variable domain, with the rest looked up from reference TRBV9 and TRBJ1-2, is DSGVTQTPKHLITATGQRVTLRCSPRSGDLSVYWYQQSLDQGLQFLIQYYNGEERAKGNILERFSAQQFPDLHSELNLSSLELGDSALYFCASSDSKTLSGYTFGSGTRLTVV.

The V call is TRBV2, the J call TRBJ2-7, with D uncertain. The CDR3 consists of 14 residues. The V end was cut by 7 bases, the J end by 0 bases, with 13 bases between. Germline V gene data show CDR1 as SNHLY and CDR2 as FYNNEI. In DNA, the CDR3 is TGTGCCAGCACGCCAATGGGATTCTCCTACGAGCAGTACTTC. Amino acids: CASTPMGFSYEQYF.

The gene calls are TRBV4-3 and TRBJ1-6; D is unclear. V lost 3 bases, J lost 0 bases, and 18 bases lay in between. Germline values: CDR1 LGHNA, CDR2 YSLEER. The CDR3 is made up of 19 amino acids. The CDR3 DNA sequence: TGCGCCAGCAGCCATGGTCTGGCAGGCCCGAGCTCCTATAATTCACCCCTCCACTTT. Translation: CASSHGLAGPSSYNSPLHF.

This clone was observed a single time. The gene calls are TRBV30 and TRBJ1-5; the D gene is possibly TRBD1 (6 bases). V lost 5 bases and J lost 7, with 15 bases in between. Germline-derived CDR1 and CDR2 are GTSNPN and SVGIG (reference sequence). This CDR3 contains 13 residues. The CDR3 region is CAWGTGMDQPQHF. The DNA of the CDR3 is TGTGCCTGGGGTACAGGGATGGACCAGCCCCAGCATTTT.

This chain uses TRBV10-3 with TRBJ1-5; the D gene is possibly TRBD1 (6 bases). CDR3 length: 14 residues. The germline V and J ends were trimmed by 0 bases and 5 bases, with 8 bases remaining between them. Germline V gene lookup returns CDR1 ENHRY and CDR2 SYGVKD. CDR3 DNA: TGTGCCATCAGTGAGTCCACAGGGCATCAGCCCCAGCATTTT. Translation: CAISESTGHQPQHF.

J is TRBJ2-7 and V is TRBV30; D is possibly TRBD2 (6 bases). Germline V gene sequence: CDR1 GTSNPN, CDR2 SVGIG (reference sequence). CDR3 length: 13 residues. The V end was cut by 3 bases, the J end by 4 bases, with 13 bases between. CDR3 DNA sequence: TGTGCCTGGAGCCATTTCGGGGGTTACGAGCAGTACTTC. Translating it yields CAWSHFGGYEQYF.

The genes are TRBV11-2 and TRBJ2-3, with D tentatively TRBD2 (6 bases). The germline V gene has CDR1 SGHAT and CDR2 FQNNGV. V gave up 1 base and J gave up 2 bases, with 7 bases separating them. The CDR3 contains 14 residues. CDR3 in DNA: TGTGCCAGCAGCTTAGTAGCGGTCACAGATACGCAGTATTTT. Translating gives CASSLVAVTDTQYF.

V and J are TRBV5-1 and TRBJ1-2; D gene unclear. Germline CDR1 SGHRS, CDR2 YFSETQ. Trimming took 5 bases from V and 10 from J, leaving 21 bases between them. CDR3 length equals 14 residues. The CDR3 DNA follows: TGCGCCAGCAGTCTTCAGGTAGACCTGGATGACTACACCTTC. It codes for CASSLQVDLDDYTF.

The V call is TRBV2, the J call TRBJ2-2; D unclear. The CDR3 length is 12 residues. Germline V gene sequence: CDR1 SNHLY, CDR2 FYNNEI. Trimming took off 6 bases at V and 3 bases at J, with 5 bases between the two ends. CDR3 residues: CASRGYTGELFF. CDR3 bases: TGTGCCAGCAGAGGCTACACCGGGGAGCTGTTTTTT.

The chain has TRBV10-3 and TRBJ2-3, with D hard to call. CDR1 and CDR2 from the germline V gene are ENHRY and SYGVKD. This CDR3 is 14 amino acids long. Deletions cut 3 bases from V and 1 base from J, with 8 bases between. Here the CDR3 reads CAISEGGGTDTQYF. CDR3 nucleotides: TGTGCCATCAGTGAAGGTGGGGGCACAGATACGCAGTATTTT.

This CDR3 reads CASSLSSGTAYEQYF. The CDR3 DNA reads as TGTGCCAGCAGCTTGTCATCAGGTACCGCCTACGAGCAGTACTTC. The chain links TRBV5-4 to TRBJ2-7; unclear D gene. Trimming cost V 1 base and J 2 bases, with 13 bases left between them. CDR3 length: 15 amino acids. Per the germline V gene, CDR1 is SGHNT and CDR2 is YYREEE (reference sequence).

The chain recombines TRBV7-9 with TRBJ2-1, with D unresolved. The CDR3 contains 15 residues. The germline V and J ends were trimmed by 6 bases and 4 bases, with 16 bases remaining between them. Germline V gene lookup returns CDR1 SEHNR and CDR2 FQNEAQ (reference sequence). The DNA for the CDR3 is TGTGCCAGCAGTCAAACACCCCAAGTTTACAATGAGCAGTTCTTC. It specifies CASSQTPQVYNEQFF.

This clone appeared a few times. The J gene is TRBJ2-5, the V gene TRBV15, with a tentative D call TRBD2 (7 bases). The germline V and J ends were trimmed by 1 base and 7 bases, with 22 bases remaining between them. The CDR3 is 17 amino acids. Germline V gene data show CDR1 as LNHNV and CDR2 as YYDKDF (reference sequence). The CDR3 spells CATSRVGASGRGGTQYF. The CDR3 coding sequence is TGTGCCACCAGCAGAGTGGGGGCTAGCGGCCGTGGGGGGACCCAGTACTTC.

The J gene is TRBJ2-3, the V gene TRBV10-3; possibly TRBD2 for D (6 bases). The CDR3 is 16 residues long. The V gene lost 0 bases and the J gene lost 5 bases, with 15 bases spanning the gap. Germline CDR1 and CDR2: ENHRY and SYGVKD. The CDR3 DNA reads as TGTGCCATCAGTGAGTCGGAGGCTAGCGATGGAGATACGCAGTATTTT. It translates to CAISESEASDGDTQYF.

This clone was picked up a small number of times. The gene calls are TRBV6-5 and TRBJ1-6; D not certain. The CDR3 consists of 15 residues. The ends were cut back, 5 bases at V and 6 bases at J, with 14 bases in the middle. Germline CDR1 and CDR2: MNHEY and SVGAGI. In nucleotides, the CDR3 is TGTGCCAGCAGTAAAAGGGTGGAGGGTAATTCACCCCTCCACTTT. As protein: CASSKRVEGNSPLHF.

The chain is built from TRBV29-1 and TRBJ2-1; 8 nucleotides line up with TRBD1. Trimming cost V 7 bases and J 4 bases; bases outside gene matches: 6. The CDR3 is 13 amino acids. Germline values: CDR1 SQVTM, CDR2 ANQGSEA. The CDR3 bases are TGCAGCGCGGACAGGGCGGAATACAATGAGCAGTTCTTC. Translation gives CSADRAEYNEQFF.

The chain uses TRBV6-6 and TRBJ2-2; 8 bases match TRBD1. Germline lookup yields CDR1 MNHNY and CDR2 SVGAGI (reference sequence). V shed 2 bases, J shed 6 bases, and the junction held 8 bases outside the gene matches. This CDR3 is 16 amino acids long. The CDR3 is CASSYKPDRVAGELFF. The CDR3 DNA reads TGTGCCAGCAGTTACAAACCGGACAGGGTGGCCGGGGAGCTGTTTTTT.

V gene TRBV29-1 combines with J gene TRBJ2-7; a possible D gene is TRBD1 (5 bases). The CDR3 contains 12 residues. The V gene lost 4 bases and the J gene lost 2 bases, with 9 bases spanning the gap. CDR1 SQVTM and CDR2 ANQGSEA come from the germline V gene. The CDR3 DNA reads TGCAGCGTTGCCAGGGTCCCCTACGAGCAGTACTTC. Residues: CSVARVPYEQYF.

V and J are TRBV9 and TRBJ1-2, with D possibly being TRBD1 (5 bases). The V gene's germline CDR1 is SGDLS and CDR2 YYNGEE. Trimming pared 0 bases from V and 4 bases from J, leaving 10 bases between. CDR3 size: 14 residues. CDR3 in DNA: TGTGCCAGCAGCGTAGGAGCAGGGCCCTATGGCTACACCTTC. Translated: CASSVGAGPYGYTF. Drawing the rest from reference TRBV9 and TRBJ1-2, the complete variable domain is DSGVTQTPKHLITATGQRVTLRCSPRSGDLSVYWYQQSLDQGLQFLIQYYNGEERAKGNILERFSAQQFPDLHSELNLSSLELGDSALYFCASSVGAGPYGYTFGSGTRLTVV.

V and J are TRBV11-2 and TRBJ2-3; TRBD2 aligns across 7 bases. Losses at the gene ends were 3 bases for V and 6 bases for J; bases not matched to a gene: 6. CDR1 is SGHAT, CDR2 FQNNGV, per germline. This CDR3 spans 14 amino acids. The CDR3 region has the DNA TGTGCCAGCAGCTTGCGGGGGTTGATGGATACGCAGTATTTT. Residues: CASSLRGLMDTQYF.

This clone occurred once. The chain is built from TRBV7-2 and TRBJ1-2, with TRBD1 as a possible D gene (5 bases). V lost 2 bases, J lost 4 bases, and 14 bases lay in between. This CDR3 spans 15 amino acids. Germline V gives CDR1 SGHTA, CDR2 FQGNSA. CDR3: CASSLWRGQGYGYTF. The CDR3 DNA sequence: TGTGCCAGCAGCTTATGGAGAGGTCAGGGCTATGGCTACACCTTC.

V and J are TRBV30 and TRBJ1-6; the match to TRBD1 covers 7 bases. Looked up from germline, CDR1 is GTSNPN and CDR2 is SVGIG (reference sequence). After removal of 7 bases from V and 8 bases from J, the junction contained 8 bases not matched to a gene. The CDR3 is made up of 13 amino acids. Written as DNA, the CDR3 is TGTGCCTTGACCGAGGGGGCTCATTCACCCCTCCACTTT. The encoded protein is CALTEGAHSPLHF.

V gene TRBV18 combines with J gene TRBJ1-1, with D unclear. The V end lost 1 base, the J end lost 4 bases, and 10 bases lay between the germline ends. The CDR3 totals 14 residues. From germline, CDR1 is KGHSH and CDR2 LQKENI. The CDR3 DNA follows: TGTGCCAGCTCACCACAAGCTTTGGGCACTGAAGCTTTCTTT. Protein: CASSPQALGTEAFF.

This chain joins TRBV6-5 and TRBJ2-4; no firm D call. Per the germline V gene, CDR1 is MNHEY and CDR2 is SVGAGI. Trimming left V 0 bases short and J 15 bases short, with 15 bases between. CDR3 length: 13 amino acids. The CDR3 DNA is TGTGCCAGCAGTTACTCGATTCCAGCTCGGCCGTACTTC. As protein: CASSYSIPARPYF.

The chain combines TRBV30 with TRBJ1-5; unclear D gene. The CDR3 contains 14 residues. V was pared by 0 bases and J by 0 bases, with 6 bases between. Germline-derived CDR1 and CDR2 are GTSNPN and SVGIG (reference sequence). The chain's CDR3 is CAWSVKASNQPQHF. The CDR3 bases are TGTGCCTGGAGTGTCAAGGCTAGCAATCAGCCCCAGCATTTT.